This T cell receptor beta chain was obtained from a study of metastatic and nonmetastatic thyroid tumors. Looking at the study overall: Comparison of repertoires was carried out across blood and tumor or nodule tissue from malignant and benign thyroid patients. Overall study findings and caveats: A significant increase in TCR beta diversity was reportedly seen in malignant thyroid tumors relative to benign nodules, in blood and tumor.

Per the authors' pipeline: For papillary thyroid cancer, a distant-metastasis classifier was constructed from CDR3 differences observed across clinicopathological groups. Using MiXCR, TCRdb reanalyzed the PCR reads. It is TCRdb's table, rather than the study itself, that gives the V and J calls and clone size. The sample consists of about 11,000 clones, more than 25% of them appearing once. The CDR3 extends over 16 amino acids. Losses at the gene ends were 8 bases for V and 3 bases for J; bases not matched to a gene: 13. The germline V gene has CDR1 MNHEY and CDR2 SVGEGT. This clone was counted only a few times. As yet, its antigen is unknown. All patients were untreated before thyroid surgery.

Sequenced sample: tumor tissue. The TCR originated in a female donor with papillary thyroid cancer or a benign thyroid nodule (not recorded which). Some clones in this sample may be carry-over from other donors' samples. The chain links TRBV6-2 or TRBV6-3 to TRBJ2-5; 9 nucleotides line up with TRBD1. CDR3 DNA: TGTGCCAGCTCAAGAGGGGGACAGGGAATCAAAGAGACCCAGTACTTC. Amino acid sequence: CASSRGGQGIKETQYF.